The T cell receptor (beta chain) under discussion was sequenced for a study of shared clonotypes between healthy human individuals. In regard to this clone: Its matching antigen is unknown.

Overall study results and limits: Sequencing depth was predicted to influence how clonotypes are shared among donors. Relative to memory subsets, naive subsets generally showed larger estimated richness. When naive CD4 clonotypes were compared across a handful of donors, 4% to 5.5% were shared.

Adult donors, all healthy and HIV-negative, had no recent acute infections or vaccinations. The repertoire was sequenced with immunoSEQ multiplex PCR; TCRdb's copy has only in-frame clones and lacks some. The profile covers some 2,000,000 clones, with nearly 97% appearing a single time and around 0.13% taken by the ten largest. The CDR3 has 16 amino acids. Germline V gene data show CDR1 as SGHDT and CDR2 as YYEEEE. The V and J ends lost 4 bases and 0 bases respectively, with 14 bases between them. This TCR was recovered from a man between 18 and 35 years old in good health. Sequenced input: naive CD4+ T cells sorted from blood. Subset here: CD45RA+ positively selected. The chain uses TRBV5-6 and TRBJ1-3, with D possibly being TRBD1 (5 bases). CDR3 sequence: CASSPLGGNSGNTIYF. The CDR3 DNA follows: TGTGCCAGCAGCCCTCTCGGGGGGAACTCTGGAAACACCATATATTTT.